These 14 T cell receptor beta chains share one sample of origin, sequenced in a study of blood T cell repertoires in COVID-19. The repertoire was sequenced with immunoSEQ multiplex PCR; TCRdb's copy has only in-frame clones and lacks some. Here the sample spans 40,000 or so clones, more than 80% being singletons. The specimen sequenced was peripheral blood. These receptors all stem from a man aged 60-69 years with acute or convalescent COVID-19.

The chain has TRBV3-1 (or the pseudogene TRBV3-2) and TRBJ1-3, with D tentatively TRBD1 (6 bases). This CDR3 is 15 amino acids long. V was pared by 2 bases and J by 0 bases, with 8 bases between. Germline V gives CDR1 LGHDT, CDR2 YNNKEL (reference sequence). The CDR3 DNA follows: TGTGCCAGCAGCCAAAGGGGGAGCTCTGGAAACACCATATATTTT. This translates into CASSQRGSSGNTIYF.

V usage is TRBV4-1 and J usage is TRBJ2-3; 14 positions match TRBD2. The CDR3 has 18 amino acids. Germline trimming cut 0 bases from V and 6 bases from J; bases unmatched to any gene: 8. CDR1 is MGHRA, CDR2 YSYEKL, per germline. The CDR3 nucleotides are TGCGCCAGCAGCCAAGATAAGACTAGCGGGAGGGCGGGGGATACGCAGTATTTT. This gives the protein CASSQDKTSGRAGDTQYF.

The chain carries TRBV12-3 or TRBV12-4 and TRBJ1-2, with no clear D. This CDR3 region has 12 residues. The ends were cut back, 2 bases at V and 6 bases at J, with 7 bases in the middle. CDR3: CASSLRGDGYTF. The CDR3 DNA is TGTGCCAGCAGTTTACGGGGTGATGGCTACACCTTC.

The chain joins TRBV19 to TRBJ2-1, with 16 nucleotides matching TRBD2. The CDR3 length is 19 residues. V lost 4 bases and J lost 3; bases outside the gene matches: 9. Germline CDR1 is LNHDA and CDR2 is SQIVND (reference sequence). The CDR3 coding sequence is TGTGCCAGTAGTACGGGACTAGCGGGAGGGCGACTTCTCTACAATGAGCAGTTCTTC. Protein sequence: CASSTGLAGGRLLYNEQFF.

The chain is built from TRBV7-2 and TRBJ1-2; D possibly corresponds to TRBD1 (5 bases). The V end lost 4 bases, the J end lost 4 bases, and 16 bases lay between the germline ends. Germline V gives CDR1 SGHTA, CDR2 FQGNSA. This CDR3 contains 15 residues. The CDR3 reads CASSSTPPGVYGYTF. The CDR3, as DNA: TGTGCCAGCAGCTCAACCCCCCCGGGGGTCTATGGCTACACCTTC.

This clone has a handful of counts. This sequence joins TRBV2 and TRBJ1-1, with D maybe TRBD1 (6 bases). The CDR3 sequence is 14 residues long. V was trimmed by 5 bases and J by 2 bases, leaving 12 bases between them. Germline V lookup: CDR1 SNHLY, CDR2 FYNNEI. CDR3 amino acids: CASSRPGVNTEAFF. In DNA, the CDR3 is TGTGCCAGCAGTCGTCCAGGGGTTAACACTGAAGCTTTCTTT.

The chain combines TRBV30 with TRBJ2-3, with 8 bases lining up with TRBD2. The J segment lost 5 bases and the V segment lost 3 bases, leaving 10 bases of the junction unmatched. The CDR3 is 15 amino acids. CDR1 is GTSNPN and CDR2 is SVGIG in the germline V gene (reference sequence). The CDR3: CAWRKLAVAVDTQYF. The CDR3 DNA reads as TGTGCCTGGAGGAAACTAGCGGTCGCGGTAGATACGCAGTATTTT.

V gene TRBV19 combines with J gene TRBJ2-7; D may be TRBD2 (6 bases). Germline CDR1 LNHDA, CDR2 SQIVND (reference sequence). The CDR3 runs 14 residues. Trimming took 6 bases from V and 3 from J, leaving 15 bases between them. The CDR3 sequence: CASRGGAPLYEQYF. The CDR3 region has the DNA TGTGCCAGTAGGGGGGGAGCGCCACTCTACGAGCAGTACTTC.

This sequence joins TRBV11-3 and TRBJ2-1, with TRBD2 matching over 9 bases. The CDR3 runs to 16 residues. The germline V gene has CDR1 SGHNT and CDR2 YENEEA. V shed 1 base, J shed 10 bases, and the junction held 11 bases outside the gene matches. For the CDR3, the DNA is TGTGCCAGCAGCTTAGCTAGCGGGGCCAACAACGGGGAGCAGTTCTTC. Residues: CASSLASGANNGEQFF.

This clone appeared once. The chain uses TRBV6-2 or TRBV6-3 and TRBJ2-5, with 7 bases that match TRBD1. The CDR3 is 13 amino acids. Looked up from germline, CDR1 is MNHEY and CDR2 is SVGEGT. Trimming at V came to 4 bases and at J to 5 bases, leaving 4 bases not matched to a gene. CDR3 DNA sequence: TGTGCCAGCAGTTTGGGGACAGTTGAGACCCAGTACTTC. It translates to CASSLGTVETQYF.

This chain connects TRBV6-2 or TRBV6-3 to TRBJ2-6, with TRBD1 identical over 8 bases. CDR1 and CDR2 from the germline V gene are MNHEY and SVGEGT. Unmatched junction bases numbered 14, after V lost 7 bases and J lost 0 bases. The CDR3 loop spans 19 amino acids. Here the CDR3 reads CASTPGSGTGFSGANVLTF. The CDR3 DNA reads TGTGCCAGCACCCCGGGTAGTGGGACAGGTTTCTCTGGGGCCAACGTCCTGACTTTC.

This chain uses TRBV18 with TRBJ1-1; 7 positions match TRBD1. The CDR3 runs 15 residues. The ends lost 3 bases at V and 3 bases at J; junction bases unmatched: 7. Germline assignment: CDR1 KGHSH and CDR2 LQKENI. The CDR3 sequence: CASSPETGKYTEAFF. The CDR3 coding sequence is TGTGCCAGCTCACCCGAGACAGGGAAGTACACTGAAGCTTTCTTT.

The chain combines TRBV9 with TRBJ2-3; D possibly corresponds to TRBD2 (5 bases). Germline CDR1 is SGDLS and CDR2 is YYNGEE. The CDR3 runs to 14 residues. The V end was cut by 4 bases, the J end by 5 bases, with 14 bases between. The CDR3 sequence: CASSPAGRGDTQYF. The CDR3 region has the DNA TGTGCCAGCAGCCCCGCGGGTCGGGGAGATACGCAGTATTTT.

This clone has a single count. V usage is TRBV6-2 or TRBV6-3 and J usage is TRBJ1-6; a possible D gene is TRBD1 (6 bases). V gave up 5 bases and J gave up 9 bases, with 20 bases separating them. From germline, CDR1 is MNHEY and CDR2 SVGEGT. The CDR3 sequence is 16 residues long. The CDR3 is CASSAPRQAGSSPLHF. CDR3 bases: TGTGCCAGCAGTGCCCCCCGACAGGCAGGATCTTCACCCCTCCACTTT.